What follows are 10 T cell receptor beta chains derived from one specimen sequenced in a study of glioma-infiltrating T cells. TCR alpha and beta CDR3 regions were amplified from RNA using iRepertoire nested multiplex PCR. MiXCR was run by TCRdb on the multiplex PCR reads, yielding one entry per CDR3 protein. The sample gives roughly 200,000 distinct CDR3 sequences, around 42% of which show up once; around 5.3% is in the top ten. The specimen was glioma tissue, nonneoplastic brain tissue, or PBMCs (not recorded which). Source of these receptors: a human donor with low-grade glioma or glioblastoma, undergoing nonglioma brain surgery, or in good health (not recorded which).

As concerns this clonotype: Since no conserved phenylalanine or tryptophan closes the CDR3, a read error is the likely cause. V and J are TRBV6-5 and TRBJ2-1, with 11 bases identical to TRBD2. The junction had 9 bases not matched to a gene; V was cut back by 4 bases and J by 7 bases. The CDR3 consists of 16 residues. Germline lookup yields CDR1 MNHEY and CDR2 SVGAGI. CDR3 in amino acids: CASSSPRGLAVNEQFL. The CDR3 DNA is TGTGCCAGCAGTTCACCTAGGGGACTAGCGGTAAATGAGCAGTTCTTA.

The table lists this clonotype with many counts. This rearrangement joins TRBV28 to TRBJ2-1, with 9 bases fitting TRBD2. Germline CDR1 reads MDHEN; CDR2 reads SYDVKM. The CDR3 contains 16 residues. V gave up 6 bases and J gave up 2 bases; unmatched junction bases: 8. CDR3 loop: CASSSPGLAAYNEQFF. CDR3 coding DNA: TGTGCCAGCAGCAGCCCGGGACTAGCAGCCTACAATGAGCAGTTCTTC.

This clonotype was counted between two and nine times. The chain is built from TRBV29-1 and TRBJ2-2, with no clear D. The CDR3 totals 10 residues. V lost 5 bases to trimming and J lost 6 bases, with 4 bases between them. CDR1 is SQVTM and CDR2 is ANQGSEA in the germline V gene. CDR3 bases: TGCAGCGTTCGCTCCGGGGAGCTGTTTTTT. It codes for CSVRSGELFF.

A word on this clonotype: A read error is possible here, since a much larger clone lies one base away. The chain joins TRBV12-3 or TRBV12-4 to TRBJ1-1; 7 positions agree with TRBD1. The CDR3 has 14 amino acids. The CDR3 DNA reads TGTGCCAACAGTTTAGAGTCGGGACAGATGGAAGCTTTCTTT. Its protein is CANSLESGQMEAFF.

This clonotype appeared once. The V and J genes are TRBV2 and TRBJ2-1; D is possibly TRBD1 or TRBD2 (5 bases each). CDR1 and CDR2 (germline): SNHLY, FYNNEI. This CDR3 is 13 amino acids long. Trimming cost V 3 bases and J 10 bases, with 13 bases left between them. This CDR3 is CASSEGVRYEQFF. Written as DNA, the CDR3 is TGTGCCAGCAGTGAGGGGGTTAGGTACGAGCAGTTCTTC.

A remark on this clonotype: One base away lies a much larger clone, so this may be a sequencing read error. V is TRBV18 and J is TRBJ2-1, with 11 bases matching TRBD2. Germline V CDR1 and CDR2: KGHSH, LQKENI. CDR3 length: 16 residues. The CDR3 DNA reads as TGTGCCAGATCACCCACTAGCGGGAGCTCCTACAATGAGCAGTTCTTC. Translated, it gives CARSPTSGSSYNEQFF.

The CDR3 coding sequence is TGTGCCAGCAGTTTATACGGCGTGAGTGACCCCAATGAGCAGTTCTTC. This translates into CASSLYGVSDPNEQFF. This chain uses TRBV28 with TRBJ2-1; unclear D gene. The ends were cut back, 1 base at V and 6 bases at J, with 16 bases in the middle. This CDR3 is built from 16 residues. Germline CDR1 MDHEN, CDR2 SYDVKM.

This clonotype was observed at least ten times. The chain employs TRBV6-1 and TRBJ2-4; D possibly corresponds to TRBD2 (6 bases). The germline V gene encodes CDR1 MNHNS and CDR2 SASEGT. The CDR3 loop spans 17 amino acids. V lost 2 bases and J lost 4, with 18 bases in between. Here the CDR3 DNA reads TGTGCCAGCAGTGAAAATCATAGGGAGGTTTTGAAAAACATTCAGTACTTC. Amino acid sequence: CASSENHREVLKNIQYF.

Regarding this clonotype: Given a much more abundant clone one base away, this may be a read error. The chain has TRBV28 and TRBJ2-1; D possibly corresponds to TRBD1 (6 bases). This CDR3 has 14 amino acids. Between the trimmed V and J ends, which lost 3 bases and 7 bases, there was a span of 13 bases. CDR1 and CDR2 from the germline V gene are MDHEN and SYDVKM. CDR3 region: CASSLKLGGNEQFF. The CDR3 nucleotides are TGTGCCAGCAGTTTGAAACTAGGGGGTAATGAGCAGTTCTTC.

This clonotype showed up many times. The J gene is TRBJ2-1, the V gene TRBV15; D uncertain. V was cut by 0 bases and J by 7 bases, with 10 bases left in between. The CDR3 is made up of 14 amino acids. CDR1 is LNHNV and CDR2 is YYDKDF in the germline V gene (reference sequence). The CDR3 reads CATSREGTQNEQFF. The CDR3 nucleotides read TGTGCCACCAGCAGAGAGGGAACTCAAAATGAGCAGTTCTTC.